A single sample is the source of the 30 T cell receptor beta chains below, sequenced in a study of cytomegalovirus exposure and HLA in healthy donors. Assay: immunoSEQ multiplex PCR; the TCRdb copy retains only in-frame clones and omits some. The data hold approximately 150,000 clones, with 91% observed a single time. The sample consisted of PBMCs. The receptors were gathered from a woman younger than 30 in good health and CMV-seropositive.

CDR3 residues: CASSRSRDREDEQFF. The CDR3 DNA sequence: TGCGCCAGCAGCCGAAGCCGGGACAGGGAGGATGAGCAGTTCTTC. This chain connects TRBV4-1 to TRBJ2-1; the match to TRBD1 covers 9 bases. After removal of 4 bases from V and 8 bases from J, the junction contained 9 bases not matched to a gene. This CDR3 spans 15 amino acids. Germline-derived CDR1 and CDR2 are MGHRA and YSYEKL.

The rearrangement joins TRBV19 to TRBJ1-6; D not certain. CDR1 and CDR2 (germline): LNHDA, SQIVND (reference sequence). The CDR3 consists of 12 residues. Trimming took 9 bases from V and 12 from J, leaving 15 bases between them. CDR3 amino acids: CASKSPGRPLHF. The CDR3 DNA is TGTGCCAGCAAAAGCCCCGGGAGACCCCTCCACTTT.

The CDR3 nucleotides read TGTGCCAGCAGCTTGGTCAGGACAGGGACGGGAAACACCATATATTTT. Translating it yields CASSLVRTGTGNTIYF. The chain links TRBV5-6 to TRBJ1-3; 8 bases fit TRBD1. Trimming removed 0 bases from V and 4 bases from J; junction bases left unmatched: 6. The CDR3 runs to 16 residues. The V gene's germline CDR1 is SGHDT and CDR2 YYEEEE.

The CDR3 is CASSRAGGSTDTQYF. The DNA of the CDR3 is TGTGCCAGCAGCCGTGCGGGGGGCAGCACAGATACGCAGTATTTT. The rearrangement uses TRBV7-3 and TRBJ2-3; 8 nucleotides agree with TRBD2. CDR1 is SGHTA and CDR2 is FQGTGA in the germline V gene. The CDR3 length is 15 residues. Trimming cost V 5 bases and J 0 bases; bases outside gene matches: 4.

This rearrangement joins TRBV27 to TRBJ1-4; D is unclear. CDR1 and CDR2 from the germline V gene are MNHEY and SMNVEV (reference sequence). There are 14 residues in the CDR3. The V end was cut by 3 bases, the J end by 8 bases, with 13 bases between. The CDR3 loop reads CASSFSTGGEKLFF. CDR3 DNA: TGTGCCAGCAGTTTTTCAACGGGTGGGGAAAAACTGTTTTTT. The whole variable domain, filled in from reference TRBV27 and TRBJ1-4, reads EAQVTQNPRYLITVTGKKLTVTCSQNMNHEYMSWYRQDPGLGLRQIYYSMNVEVTDKGDVPEGYKVSRKEKRNFPLILESPSPNQTSLYFCASSFSTGGEKLFFGSGTQLSVL.

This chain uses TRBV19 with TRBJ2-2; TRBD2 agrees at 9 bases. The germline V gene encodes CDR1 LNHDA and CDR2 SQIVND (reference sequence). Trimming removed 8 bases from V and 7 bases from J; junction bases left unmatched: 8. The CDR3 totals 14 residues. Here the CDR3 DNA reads TGTGCCAGTTCCTCTAGCGGGGATGGCGGGGAGCTGTTTTTT. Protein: CASSSSGDGGELFF.

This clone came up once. The CDR3 DNA reads as TGCGCCAGCAGCCAAGAAGCGAGGGGACAGGTCGGGACCCAGTACTTC. Its translation is CASSQEARGQVGTQYF. The V and J genes are TRBV4-3 and TRBJ2-5; 8 bases are a match to TRBD1. The ends lost 0 bases at V and 7 bases at J; junction bases unmatched: 10. This CDR3 is built from 16 residues. The germline V gene has CDR1 LGHNA and CDR2 YSLEER.

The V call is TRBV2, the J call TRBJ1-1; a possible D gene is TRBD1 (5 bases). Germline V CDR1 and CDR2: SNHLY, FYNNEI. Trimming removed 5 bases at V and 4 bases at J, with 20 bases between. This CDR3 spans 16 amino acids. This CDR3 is CASSSDRGPPLTEAFF. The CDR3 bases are TGTGCCAGCAGTTCTGACAGAGGACCTCCCCTCACTGAAGCTTTCTTT.

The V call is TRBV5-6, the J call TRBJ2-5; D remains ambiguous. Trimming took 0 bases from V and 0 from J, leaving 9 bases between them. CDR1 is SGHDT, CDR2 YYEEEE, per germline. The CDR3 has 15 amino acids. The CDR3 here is CASSLVSGYQETQYF. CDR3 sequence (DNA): TGTGCCAGCAGCTTGGTGTCAGGTTACCAAGAGACCCAGTACTTC.

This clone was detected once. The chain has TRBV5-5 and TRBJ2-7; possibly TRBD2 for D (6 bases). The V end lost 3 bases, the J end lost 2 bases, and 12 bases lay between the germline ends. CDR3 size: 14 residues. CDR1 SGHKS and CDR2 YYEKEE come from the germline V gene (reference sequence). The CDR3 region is CASSWRDGPYEQYF. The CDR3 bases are TGTGCCAGCAGCTGGCGGGACGGACCCTACGAGCAGTACTTC.

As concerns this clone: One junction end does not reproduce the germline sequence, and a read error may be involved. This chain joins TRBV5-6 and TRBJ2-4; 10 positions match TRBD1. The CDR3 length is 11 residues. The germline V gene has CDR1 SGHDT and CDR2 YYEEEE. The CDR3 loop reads CASSQGQGMNF. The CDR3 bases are TGTGCCAGCAGCCAGGGACAGGGGATGAACTTC.

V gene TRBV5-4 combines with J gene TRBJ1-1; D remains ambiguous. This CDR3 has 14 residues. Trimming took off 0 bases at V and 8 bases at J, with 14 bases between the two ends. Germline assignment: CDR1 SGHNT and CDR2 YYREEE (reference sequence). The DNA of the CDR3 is TGTGCCAGCAGCTTGGGAGTTACCGGGTCAGAAGCTTTCTTT. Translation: CASSLGVTGSEAFF.

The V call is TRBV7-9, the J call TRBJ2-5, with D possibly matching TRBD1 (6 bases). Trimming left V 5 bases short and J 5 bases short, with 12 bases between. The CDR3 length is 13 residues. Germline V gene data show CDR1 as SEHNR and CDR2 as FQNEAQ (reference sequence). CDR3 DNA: TGTGCCAGCAGCCAATCAGGGGTCGAGACCCAGTACTTC. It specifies CASSQSGVETQYF.

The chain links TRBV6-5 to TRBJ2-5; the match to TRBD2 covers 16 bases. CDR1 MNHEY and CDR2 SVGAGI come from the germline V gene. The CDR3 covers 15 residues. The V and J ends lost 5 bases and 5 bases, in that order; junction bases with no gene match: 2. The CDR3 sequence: CASSGTSGGAETQYF. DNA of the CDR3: TGTGCCAGCAGTGGGACTAGCGGGGGGGCCGAGACCCAGTACTTC.

CDR3 region: CASSLDGYDGELFF. DNA of the CDR3: TGTGCCAGCAGCTTGGACGGGTATGACGGGGAGCTGTTTTTT. The genes are TRBV5-6 and TRBJ2-2; D call uncertain. Germline CDR1 reads SGHDT; CDR2 reads YYEEEE. The CDR3 loop spans 14 amino acids. Trimming took off 0 bases at V and 7 bases at J, with 10 bases between the two ends.

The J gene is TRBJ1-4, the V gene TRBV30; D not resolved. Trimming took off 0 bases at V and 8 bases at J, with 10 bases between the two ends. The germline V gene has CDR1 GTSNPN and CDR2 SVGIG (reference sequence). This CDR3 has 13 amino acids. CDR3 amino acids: CAWSVRAREKLFF. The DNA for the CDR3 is TGTGCCTGGAGTGTGAGGGCCAGGGAAAAACTGTTTTTT. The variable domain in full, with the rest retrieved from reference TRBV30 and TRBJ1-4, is SQTIHQWPATLVQPVGSPLSLECTVEGTSNPNLYWYRQAAGRGLQLLFYSVGIGQISSEVPQNLSASRPQDRQFILSSKKLLLSDSGFYLCAWSVRAREKLFFGSGTQLSVL.

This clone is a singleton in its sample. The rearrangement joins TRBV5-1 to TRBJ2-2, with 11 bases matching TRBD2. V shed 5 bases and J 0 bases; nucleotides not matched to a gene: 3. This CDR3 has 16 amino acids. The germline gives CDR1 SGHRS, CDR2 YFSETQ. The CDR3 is CASRTGLAANTGELFF. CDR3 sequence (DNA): TGCGCCAGCAGGACGGGACTAGCGGCGAACACCGGGGAGCTGTTTTTT.

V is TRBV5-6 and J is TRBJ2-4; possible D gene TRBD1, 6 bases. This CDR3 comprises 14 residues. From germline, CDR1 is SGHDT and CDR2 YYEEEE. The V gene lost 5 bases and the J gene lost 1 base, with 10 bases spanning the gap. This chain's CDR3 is CASSRTGAKNIQYF. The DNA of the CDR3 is TGTGCCAGCAGTCGAACAGGGGCCAAAAACATTCAGTACTTC.

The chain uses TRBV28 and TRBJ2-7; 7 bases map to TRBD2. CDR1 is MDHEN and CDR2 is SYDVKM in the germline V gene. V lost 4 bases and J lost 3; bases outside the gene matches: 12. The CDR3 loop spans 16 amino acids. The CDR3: CASSWTSQSPIYEQYF. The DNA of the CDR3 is TGTGCCAGCAGTTGGACTAGTCAGTCCCCAATCTACGAGCAGTACTTC.

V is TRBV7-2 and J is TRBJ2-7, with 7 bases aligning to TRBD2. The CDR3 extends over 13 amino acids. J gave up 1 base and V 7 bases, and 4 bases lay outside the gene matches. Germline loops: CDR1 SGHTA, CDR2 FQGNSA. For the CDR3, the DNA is TGTGCCAGCACGGGACTAACATCCTACGAGCAGTACTTC. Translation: CASTGLTSYEQYF.

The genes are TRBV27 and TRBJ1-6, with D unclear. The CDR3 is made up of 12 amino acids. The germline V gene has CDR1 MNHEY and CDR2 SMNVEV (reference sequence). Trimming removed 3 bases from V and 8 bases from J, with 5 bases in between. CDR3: CASSFRDSPLHF. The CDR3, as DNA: TGTGCCAGCAGTTTCCGCGATTCACCCCTCCACTTT.

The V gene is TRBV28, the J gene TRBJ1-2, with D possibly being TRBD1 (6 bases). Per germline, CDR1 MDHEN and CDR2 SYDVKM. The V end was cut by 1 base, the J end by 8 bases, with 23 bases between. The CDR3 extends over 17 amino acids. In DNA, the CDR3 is TGTGCCAGCAGTTTATTCTCTTGGACAGAGGGTAGCATGGGCTACACCTTC. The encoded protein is CASSLFSWTEGSMGYTF.

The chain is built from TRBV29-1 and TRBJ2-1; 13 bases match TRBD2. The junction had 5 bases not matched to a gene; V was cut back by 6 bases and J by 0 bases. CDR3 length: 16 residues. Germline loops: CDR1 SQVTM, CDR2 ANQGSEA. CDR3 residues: CSVGGLAGPSYNEQFF. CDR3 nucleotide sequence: TGCAGCGTGGGGGGACTAGCGGGACCCTCCTACAATGAGCAGTTCTTC.

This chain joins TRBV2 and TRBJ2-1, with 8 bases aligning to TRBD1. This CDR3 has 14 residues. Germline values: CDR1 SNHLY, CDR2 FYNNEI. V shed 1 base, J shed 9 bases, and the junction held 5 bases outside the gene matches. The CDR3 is CASSEGSGGSEQFF. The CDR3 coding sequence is TGTGCCAGCAGTGAAGGCTCAGGGGGCAGTGAGCAGTTCTTC. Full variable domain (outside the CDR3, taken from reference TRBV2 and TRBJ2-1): EPEVTQTPSHQVTQMGQEVILRCVPISNHLYFYWYRQILGQKVEFLVSFYNNEISEKSEIFDDQFSVERPDGSNFTLKIRSTKLEDSAMYFCASSEGSGGSEQFFGPGTRLTVL.

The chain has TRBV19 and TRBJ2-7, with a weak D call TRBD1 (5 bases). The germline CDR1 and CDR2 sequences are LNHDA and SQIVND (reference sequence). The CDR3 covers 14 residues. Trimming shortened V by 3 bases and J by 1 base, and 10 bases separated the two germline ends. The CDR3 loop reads CASSIRARSYEQYF. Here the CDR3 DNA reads TGTGCCAGTAGTATCAGGGCGCGTTCCTACGAGCAGTACTTC.

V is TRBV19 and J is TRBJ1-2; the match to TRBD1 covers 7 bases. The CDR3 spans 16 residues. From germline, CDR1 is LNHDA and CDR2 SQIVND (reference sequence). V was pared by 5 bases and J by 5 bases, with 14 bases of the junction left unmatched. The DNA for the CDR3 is TGTGCCAGTAGTCGGATGTTGGGGACAGCCTCATATGGCTACACCTTC. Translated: CASSRMLGTASYGYTF.

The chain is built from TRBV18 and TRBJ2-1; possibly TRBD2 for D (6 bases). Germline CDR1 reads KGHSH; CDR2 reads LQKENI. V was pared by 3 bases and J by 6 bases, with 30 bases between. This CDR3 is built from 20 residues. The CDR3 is CASSPQSLDARSGRGNEQFF. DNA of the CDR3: TGTGCCAGCTCACCCCAGTCACTCGATGCACGCAGCGGGCGAGGCAATGAGCAGTTCTTC.

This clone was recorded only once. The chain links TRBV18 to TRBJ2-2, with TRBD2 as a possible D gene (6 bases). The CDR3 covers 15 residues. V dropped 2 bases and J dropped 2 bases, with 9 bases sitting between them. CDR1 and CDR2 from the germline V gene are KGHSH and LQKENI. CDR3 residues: CASSPIGGNTGELFF. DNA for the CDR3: TGTGCCAGCTCACCAATCGGGGGTAACACCGGGGAGCTGTTTTTT.

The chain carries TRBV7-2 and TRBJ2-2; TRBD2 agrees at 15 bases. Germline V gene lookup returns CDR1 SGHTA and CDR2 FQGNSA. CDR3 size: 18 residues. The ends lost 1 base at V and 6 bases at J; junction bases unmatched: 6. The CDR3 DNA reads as TGTGCCAGCAGCTTAGGTTTGGGACTAGCGGGAGGTCCCGGGGAGCTGTTTTTT. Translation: CASSLGLGLAGGPGELFF.

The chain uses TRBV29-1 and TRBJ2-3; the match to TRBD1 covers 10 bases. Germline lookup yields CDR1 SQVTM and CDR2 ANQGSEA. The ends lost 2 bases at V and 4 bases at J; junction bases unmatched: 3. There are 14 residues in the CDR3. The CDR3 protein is CSVEWDRGPDTQYF. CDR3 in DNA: TGCAGCGTTGAATGGGACAGGGGCCCAGATACGCAGTATTTT.